This TCR beta chain emerged from a study of blood T cell repertoires in COVID-19. The overall study: The analysed material was cDNA or gDNA that came from T cells, B-cell-depleted T cells, or PBMCs.

The CDR3 contains 16 residues. The V and J ends lost 0 bases and 2 bases respectively, with 10 bases between them. CDR1 LGHNA and CDR2 YNFKEQ come from the germline V gene. In the authors' methods: Using reference gene primer amplification, nucleated cell counts were estimated. The method was immunoSEQ multiplex PCR; TCRdb's version includes in-frame clones alone and lacks a portion of them. That table furnishes V, J and clone size, whereas the DNA furnished D and trimming. This sample has 300,000 to 450,000 clones, with over 65% found just once. The clonotype comes from a human donor with acute or convalescent COVID-19. The donor label of this sample is uncertain. Sequenced input: peripheral blood. The J gene is TRBJ1-4, the V gene TRBV4-2; D ambiguous. In DNA, the CDR3 is TGTGCCAGCAGCCAAGATCTGGGCAGGACTAATGAAAAACTGTTTTTT. Translating gives CASSQDLGRTNEKLFF.